The entry below gives a single T cell receptor (beta chain) sequence along with its context. These data originate in a study of T cells in localized non-small cell lung cancer. TCRdb's table, derived via immunoSEQ multiplex PCR, lists solely in-frame clones and lacks some. Among 90,000 to 100,000 clones listed, roughly 93% were seen once. The germline V gene has CDR1 MDHEN and CDR2 SYDVKM. Between the trimmed V and J ends, which lost 8 bases and 3 bases, there was a span of 14 bases. The CDR3 is 15 amino acids. The input for sequencing was PBMCs, taken before any cancer treatment. The chain is built from TRBV28 and TRBJ1-6, with a tentative D call TRBD1 (5 bases). The receptor's source is a woman aged 35-75 years with stage II squamous cell lung carcinoma. Written as DNA, the CDR3 is TGTGCCAGCCTTCGGGGCATGGACTATAATTCACCCCTCCACTTT. It yields the protein CASLRGMDYNSPLHF. The whole variable domain, remainder taken from reference TRBV28 and TRBJ1-6, is DVKVTQSSRYLVKRTGEKVFLECVQDMDHENMFWYRQDPGLGLRLIYFSYDVKMKEKGDIPEGYSVSREKKERFSLILESASTNQTSMYLCASLRGMDYNSPLHFGNGTRLTVT.